Listed below are T cell receptor beta chains from one sample, sequenced in a study of Ad26.COV2.S vaccination and SARS-CoV-2 variants. Sequencing used immunoSEQ multiplex PCR; TCRdb keeps in-frame clones, though not all of them. The repertoire has approximately 300,000 clones, about 86% of them found once; the top ten carry roughly 2.1%. The sample here was peripheral blood, taken in a trial of Ad26.COV2.S vaccine versus placebo. These receptors were collected from a person aged 18 to 59 who received the Ad26.COV2.S COVID-19 vaccine or a placebo. CDR3s include the opening cysteine and the closing phenylalanine or tryptophan. Each record gives: V gene, J gene, D gene, CDR3 protein. A D gene is named only where the DNA matches it firmly.

v_call: TRBV18; j_call: TRBJ1-2; d_call: .; cdr3_aa: CASSEGTGAYGYTF
v_call: TRBV11-2; j_call: TRBJ1-4; d_call: .; cdr3_aa: CASSLRGDKTNEKLFF
v_call: TRBV3-1/TRBV3-2; j_call: TRBJ2-1; d_call: .; cdr3_aa: CASSLIMGHNEQFF
v_call: TRBV4-1; j_call: TRBJ1-6; d_call: .; cdr3_aa: CASSQGGSFDNSPLHF
v_call: TRBV7-9; j_call: TRBJ1-3; d_call: .; cdr3_aa: CASSPLFTTGETIYF
v_call: TRBV10-3; j_call: TRBJ2-1; d_call: .; cdr3_aa: CATKDSTSSYNEQFF
v_call: TRBV6-2/TRBV6-3; j_call: TRBJ1-5; d_call: .; cdr3_aa: CASSYSRSSNSNQPQHF
v_call: TRBV11-2; j_call: TRBJ2-5; d_call: .; cdr3_aa: CASSLSGIQETQYF
v_call: TRBV2; j_call: TRBJ2-1; d_call: .; cdr3_aa: CASSEGLHNEQFF
v_call: TRBV5-5; j_call: TRBJ2-4; d_call: .; cdr3_aa: CASSFRTFQNIQYF
v_call: TRBV7-6; j_call: TRBJ2-2; d_call: .; cdr3_aa: CASSRSNTGELFF
v_call: TRBV19; j_call: TRBJ2-6; d_call: TRBD1; cdr3_aa: CASNYYGTGAAGANVLTF
v_call: TRBV18; j_call: TRBJ2-3; d_call: TRBD2; cdr3_aa: CASSRTSGSTDTQYF
v_call: TRBV2; j_call: TRBJ1-2; d_call: .; cdr3_aa: CASREGRYTF
v_call: TRBV24-1; j_call: TRBJ2-1; d_call: .; cdr3_aa: CATSDSFPNSYNEQFF
v_call: TRBV7-8; j_call: TRBJ1-1; d_call: .; cdr3_aa: CASSLASGGTSEAFF
v_call: TRBV14; j_call: TRBJ2-5; d_call: TRBD1; cdr3_aa: CASSQFVGQGIQETQYF
v_call: TRBV30; j_call: TRBJ2-3; d_call: .; cdr3_aa: CAWSVLTLDTQYF
v_call: TRBV7-6; j_call: TRBJ1-1; d_call: .; cdr3_aa: CASSLEGRGSSEAFF
v_call: TRBV19; j_call: TRBJ2-7; d_call: .; cdr3_aa: CASSLLNDEQYF
v_call: TRBV30; j_call: TRBJ2-3; d_call: .; cdr3_aa: CAWSPGKSTDTQYF
v_call: TRBV7-2; j_call: TRBJ1-2; d_call: TRBD1; cdr3_aa: CASSPGQGLGGYTF
v_call: TRBV19; j_call: TRBJ1-5; d_call: .; cdr3_aa: CASRRTVNQPQHF
v_call: TRBV7-2; j_call: TRBJ2-6; d_call: .; cdr3_aa: CASRARSAGANVLTF
v_call: TRBV29-1; j_call: TRBJ1-6; d_call: .; cdr3_aa: CSVAWDYNSPLHF
v_call: TRBV12-5; j_call: TRBJ1-2; d_call: .; cdr3_aa: CASGLAPELYGYTF
v_call: TRBV5-1; j_call: TRBJ2-5; d_call: TRBD2; cdr3_aa: CASSLALAGSETQYF
v_call: TRBV6-5; j_call: TRBJ2-6; d_call: .; cdr3_aa: CASSPTDSGANVLTF
v_call: TRBV9; j_call: TRBJ2-2; d_call: TRBD1; cdr3_aa: CASTGQGHTGELFF
v_call: TRBV6-5; j_call: TRBJ1-1; d_call: TRBD1; cdr3_aa: CASTQQGRNTEAFF
v_call: TRBV9; j_call: TRBJ1-3; d_call: .; cdr3_aa: CASSVQGIQGTGNTIYF
v_call: TRBV29-1; j_call: TRBJ1-2; d_call: .; cdr3_aa: CSVVAAGIYGYTF
v_call: TRBV9; j_call: TRBJ2-1; d_call: TRBD1; cdr3_aa: CASSLSGQYNEQFF
v_call: TRBV6-5; j_call: TRBJ1-2; d_call: TRBD1; cdr3_aa: CASTDRGSTYGYTF
v_call: TRBV19; j_call: TRBJ2-7; d_call: TRBD1; cdr3_aa: CASSIDGTGGFYEQYF
v_call: TRBV30; j_call: TRBJ2-3; d_call: .; cdr3_aa: CAWSVITDTQYF
v_call: TRBV9; j_call: TRBJ1-2; d_call: .; cdr3_aa: CASSSAVTEGVGGYTF
v_call: TRBV6-6; j_call: TRBJ1-5; d_call: TRBD1; cdr3_aa: CASSPLGGGPVHGNQPQHF
v_call: TRBV3-1/TRBV3-2; j_call: TRBJ2-7; d_call: TRBD2; cdr3_aa: CASSHAKAGGPGGQYF
v_call: TRBV18; j_call: TRBJ2-5; d_call: .; cdr3_aa: CASSNRGETQYF
v_call: TRBV18; j_call: TRBJ1-5; d_call: .; cdr3_aa: CASSPRSRGTSNQPQHF
v_call: TRBV2; j_call: TRBJ1-5; d_call: TRBD1; cdr3_aa: CASSGTGGSSNQPQHF
v_call: TRBV2; j_call: TRBJ2-3; d_call: TRBD2; cdr3_aa: CASSEEGLAGALGTQYF
v_call: TRBV19; j_call: TRBJ2-7; d_call: .; cdr3_aa: CASNSGTQASYEQYF
v_call: TRBV9; j_call: TRBJ2-1; d_call: TRBD2; cdr3_aa: CASSGWVASGGWYNEQFF
v_call: TRBV4-1; j_call: TRBJ1-1; d_call: .; cdr3_aa: CASGTWGRTEAFF
v_call: TRBV29-1; j_call: TRBJ2-5; d_call: .; cdr3_aa: CSVEMETQYF
v_call: TRBV5-5; j_call: TRBJ2-1; d_call: TRBD2; cdr3_aa: CASSISGGANNEQFF
v_call: TRBV7-2; j_call: TRBJ1-1; d_call: .; cdr3_aa: CASSLRLRAEAFF
v_call: TRBV2; j_call: TRBJ1-5; d_call: .; cdr3_aa: CASSQEGEQPQHF
v_call: TRBV27; j_call: TRBJ1-2; d_call: TRBD1; cdr3_aa: CASRYGTGLLHGYTF